One sample yielded the 7 T cell receptor beta chains listed below, sequenced in a study of T cell responses to AZD1222 COVID-19 vaccine. Measured with immunoSEQ multiplex PCR; TCRdb has only the in-frame clones, and not every one. The data show fewer than 120,000 clones, 94% seen once. The sample here was peripheral blood, taken 28 days after the second AZD1222 dose. These receptors came from an adult who received the AZD1222 COVID-19 vaccine.

This clone has only a few counts. The genes are TRBV7-9 and TRBJ1-3; D ambiguous. Germline V gene sequence: CDR1 SEHNR, CDR2 FQNEAQ (reference sequence). Trimming cost V 5 bases and J 3 bases, with 11 bases left between them. CDR3 length: 14 residues. CDR3 DNA sequence: TGTGCCAGCAGCCTCGCCGTGAGTGGAAACACCATATATTTT. This translates into CASSLAVSGNTIYF. Full variable domain (rest looked up from reference TRBV7-9 and TRBJ1-3): DTGVSQNPRHKITKRGQNVTFRCDPISEHNRLYWYRQTLGQGPEFLTYFQNEAQLEKSRLLSDRFSAERPKGSFSTLEIQRTEQGDSAMYLCASSLAVSGNTIYFGEGSWLTVV.

This clone was counted once. The J gene is TRBJ2-7, the V gene TRBV15, with TRBD2 matching 9 bases. Germline V lookup: CDR1 LNHNV, CDR2 YYDKDF (reference sequence). V shed 1 base, J shed 6 bases, and the junction held 4 bases outside the gene matches. The CDR3 spans 14 residues. This chain's CDR3 is CATSRGGTSFEQYF. The CDR3 coding sequence is TGTGCCACCAGCAGAGGAGGGACTAGCTTCGAGCAGTACTTC.

The chain is built from TRBV2 and TRBJ2-7, with D uncertain. V was trimmed by 1 base and J by 7 bases, leaving 5 bases between them. The CDR3 extends over 11 amino acids. Germline V gene lookup returns CDR1 SNHLY and CDR2 FYNNEI. The CDR3 sequence is CASSEGWEQYF. The CDR3 region has the DNA TGTGCCAGCAGTGAAGGGTGGGAGCAGTACTTC. Supplemented by reference TRBV2 and TRBJ2-7, the full variable domain reads EPEVTQTPSHQVTQMGQEVILRCVPISNHLYFYWYRQILGQKVEFLVSFYNNEISEKSEIFDDQFSVERPDGSNFTLKIRSTKLEDSAMYFCASSEGWEQYFGPGTRLTVT.

The chain uses TRBV11-2 and TRBJ2-7, with TRBD2 matching 11 bases. Germline loops: CDR1 SGHAT, CDR2 FQNNGV. The CDR3 has 15 amino acids. The trim removed 6 bases at V and 4 bases at J, leaving 8 bases unmatched. The CDR3 sequence is CASSLTSGRGYEQYF. CDR3 DNA: TGTGCCAGCAGTCTTACTAGCGGGAGAGGGTACGAGCAGTACTTC.

The gene calls are TRBV5-1 and TRBJ2-1, with 12 bases lining up with TRBD2. Germline CDR1 and CDR2: SGHRS and YFSETQ. Trimming cost V 0 bases and J 8 bases; bases outside gene matches: 9. The CDR3 consists of 17 residues. CDR3 sequence reads: CASSLGLAGVRDYEQFF. In nucleotides, the CDR3 is TGCGCCAGCAGCTTGGGACTAGCGGGAGTGAGGGACTATGAGCAGTTCTTC.

This clone was picked up one time. The chain uses TRBV6-5 and TRBJ2-1, with TRBD1 as a possible D gene (6 bases). This CDR3 contains 13 residues. The V end lost 5 bases, the J end lost 3 bases, and 8 bases lay between the germline ends. Germline V gives CDR1 MNHEY, CDR2 SVGAGI. The DNA of the CDR3 is TGTGCCAGCAGTCGGACAGTCTACAATGAGCAGTTCTTC. Translating gives CASSRTVYNEQFF.

The chain joins TRBV2 to TRBJ1-2; tentatively, D is TRBD1 (5 bases). The CDR3 spans 15 residues. Germline loops: CDR1 SNHLY, CDR2 FYNNEI. V lost 2 bases and J 4 bases, leaving 14 bases between the germline ends. The DNA of the CDR3 is TGTGCCAGCAGTGAAACGGCAGGGAGGAGCTATGGCTACACCTTC. It yields the protein CASSETAGRSYGYTF. Together with reference TRBV2 and TRBJ1-2, the CDR3 gives the full variable domain: EPEVTQTPSHQVTQMGQEVILRCVPISNHLYFYWYRQILGQKVEFLVSFYNNEISEKSEIFDDQFSVERPDGSNFTLKIRSTKLEDSAMYFCASSETAGRSYGYTFGSGTRLTVV.